These 32 T cell receptor beta chains share one sample of origin, sequenced in a study of T-cell memory formation after mild COVID-19. From the 5' RACE reads, TCRdb called clonotypes with MiXCR, one entry per CDR3 protein. The table shows about 560,000 distinct CDR3 sequences, with approximately 15% occurring only once. What was sequenced was PBMCs or a T cell subset sorted from them (not recorded which). The receptors originated from an adult woman who had mild COVID-19 (a few samples of this study predate the infection). Cell type and time point are not known.

In this sample, this clonotype turned up a few times. The J gene is TRBJ1-5, the V gene TRBV12-3 or TRBV12-4, with D hard to call. With 3 bases removed from V and 0 bases from J, the gap between germline ends came to 6 bases. The CDR3 is made up of 14 amino acids. This chain's CDR3 is CASSLFNSNQPQHF. CDR3 DNA: TGTGCCAGCAGTTTGTTTAATAGCAATCAGCCCCAGCATTTT.

This clonotype was counted only a few times. The chain recombines TRBV11-2 with TRBJ1-2, with D unresolved. The CDR3 is 13 amino acids. CDR1 and CDR2 from the germline V gene are SGHAT and FQNNGV. With 1 base removed from V and 4 bases from J, the gap between germline ends came to 7 bases. CDR3 sequence (DNA): TGTGCCAGCAGCTTAGGGACGACCTATGGCTACACCTTC. This encodes CASSLGTTYGYTF.

This rearrangement joins TRBV3-1 to TRBJ2-3; TRBD2 aligns across 7 bases. The J segment lost 8 bases and the V segment lost 3 bases, leaving 17 bases of the junction unmatched. Looked up from germline, CDR1 is LGHDT and CDR2 is YNNKEL (reference sequence). The CDR3 spans 17 residues. The CDR3 spells CASSHVRGTPPRGTQYF. CDR3 sequence (DNA): TGTGCCAGCAGCCATGTGCGGGGGACCCCACCCCGGGGTACGCAGTATTTT.

The rearrangement links TRBV9 to TRBJ1-3; D unclear. Trimming removed 5 bases from V and 2 bases from J, with 14 bases in between. CDR1 SGDLS and CDR2 YYNGEE come from the germline V gene. This CDR3 is 15 amino acids long. The CDR3 nucleotides are TGTGCCAGCAGTGACTCAGGCGTTGCTGGAAACACCATATATTTT. Protein: CASSDSGVAGNTIYF.

This clonotype was counted between two and nine times. The chain is built from TRBV25-1 and TRBJ2-3; no clear D gene. The CDR3 runs to 14 residues. CDR1 is MGHDK, CDR2 SYGVNS, per germline. Trimming cost V 3 bases and J 0 bases, with 7 bases left between them. CDR3 DNA sequence: TGTGCCAGCAGTGACCTCAAGAGCACAGATACGCAGTATTTT. Translated, it gives CASSDLKSTDTQYF.

This clonotype turned up a few times. The rearrangement uses TRBV28 and TRBJ2-3; 8 bases are a match to TRBD2. The CDR3 runs 14 residues. Germline CDR1 MDHEN, CDR2 SYDVKM. With V trimmed by 2 bases and J by 4 bases, 2 bases remained unmatched. The CDR3 is CASSLLAGPDTQYF. As DNA, the CDR3 is TGTGCCAGCAGTTTACTAGCGGGCCCAGATACGCAGTATTTT.

This CDR3 is CASNLGTSGNTIYF. As DNA, the CDR3 is TGTGCCAGCAATTTAGGGACATCGGGAAACACCATATATTTT. J is TRBJ1-3 and V is TRBV7-9, with D tentatively TRBD1 (6 bases). CDR3 length equals 14 residues. The germline CDR1 and CDR2 sequences are SEHNR and FQNEAQ (reference sequence). V was trimmed by 7 bases and J by 4 bases, leaving 14 bases between them.

This clonotype was counted between two and nine times. The chain is built from TRBV6-2 or TRBV6-3 and TRBJ1-4; no clear D. In germline, CDR1 is MNHEY, CDR2 SVGEGT. Trimming removed 0 bases at V and 6 bases at J, with 2 bases between. The CDR3 sequence is 12 residues long. CDR3 nucleotides: TGTGCCAGCAGTTACTCGTATGAAAAACTGTTTTTT. It yields the protein CASSYSYEKLFF.

The CDR3: CASSHGTTGGASSSAFF. The CDR3 DNA is TGCGCCAGCAGCCATGGAACGACAGGGGGAGCATCATCTTCGGCTTTCTTT. This chain links TRBV4-3 with TRBJ1-1; 9 nucleotides align to TRBD1. J lost 11 bases, V lost 3 bases, and 19 bases had no gene match. Germline lookup yields CDR1 LGHNA and CDR2 YSLEER. The CDR3 covers 17 residues.

The chain uses TRBV29-1 and TRBJ2-1, with D uncertain. Trimming left V 3 bases short and J 4 bases short, with 13 bases between. CDR3 length equals 14 residues. In germline, CDR1 is SQVTM, CDR2 ANQGSEA. CDR3 sequence reads: CSVDSRTAYNEQFF. In nucleotides, the CDR3 is TGCAGCGTTGATTCCCGGACGGCGTACAATGAGCAGTTCTTC.

V is TRBV29-1 and J is TRBJ2-7; 11 bases match TRBD2. The CDR3 runs to 15 residues. V was clipped by 6 bases and J by 4 bases; unmatched bases: 11. Germline V gives CDR1 SQVTM, CDR2 ANQGSEA. The CDR3 protein is CSVIRLSGGAYEQYF. CDR3 coding DNA: TGCAGCGTGATCCGTCTTAGCGGGGGGGCGTACGAGCAGTACTTC.

V usage is TRBV6-5 and J usage is TRBJ2-1; 14 bases fit TRBD2. V trimming: 4 bases; J trimming: 6 bases; junction bases outside the gene matches: 5. Germline CDR1 reads MNHEY; CDR2 reads SVGAGI. This CDR3 comprises 16 residues. CDR3 bases: TGTGCCAGCAGTTCCAGACTAGCGGGAGGGGGCAATGAGCAGTTCTTC. The encoded protein is CASSSRLAGGGNEQFF.

This clonotype occurred a few times. J is TRBJ2-2 and V is TRBV7-9; a weak D match, TRBD2 (5 bases). V was pared by 5 bases and J by 5 bases, with 18 bases between. Germline lookup yields CDR1 SEHNR and CDR2 FQNEAQ (reference sequence). The CDR3 contains 16 residues. CDR3 residues: CASSQRAAVKTGELFF. CDR3 sequence (DNA): TGTGCCAGCAGCCAGAGGGCAGCGGTGAAGACCGGGGAGCTGTTTTTT. Full variable domain (outside the CDR3, taken from reference TRBV7-9 and TRBJ2-2): DTGVSQNPRHKITKRGQNVTFRCDPISEHNRLYWYRQTLGQGPEFLTYFQNEAQLEKSRLLSDRFSAERPKGSFSTLEIQRTEQGDSAMYLCASSQRAAVKTGELFFGEGSRLTVL.

The gene calls are TRBV5-6 and TRBJ1-1; D uncertain. In germline, CDR1 is SGHDT, CDR2 YYEEEE. This CDR3 has 18 residues. Trimming removed 4 bases at V and 1 base at J, with 23 bases between. CDR3 residues: CASSRQSPPVGPNTEAFF. The DNA for the CDR3 is TGTGCCAGCAGCCGACAATCCCCTCCTGTTGGCCCGAACACTGAAGCTTTCTTT. The entire variable domain, with the rest obtained from reference TRBV5-6 and TRBJ1-1, is as follows: DAGVTQSPTHLIKTRGQQVTLRCSPKSGHDTVSWYQQALGQGPQFIFQYYEEEERQRGNFPDRFSGHQFPNYSSELNVNALLLGDSALYLCASSRQSPPVGPNTEAFFGQGTRLTVV.

The chain recombines TRBV5-5 with TRBJ2-1; 15 bases are a match to TRBD2. The CDR3 is 17 residues long. CDR1 and CDR2 (germline): SGHKS, YYEKEE (reference sequence). With V trimmed by 4 bases and J by 3 bases, 5 bases remained unmatched. CDR3 in amino acids: CASSLEGLAGGYNEQFF. The CDR3 nucleotides are TGTGCCAGCAGCCTGGAGGGACTAGCGGGGGGCTACAATGAGCAGTTCTTC.

This clonotype occurred a few times. CDR3 protein: CASSYRQGRSTDTQYF. CDR3 nucleotides: TGTGCCAGCAGTTACCGACAGGGACGAAGCACAGATACGCAGTATTTT. The chain couples TRBV6-6 to TRBJ2-3; 7 bases are a match to TRBD1. J gave up 0 bases and V 2 bases, and 5 bases lay outside the gene matches. The CDR3 is made up of 16 amino acids. The germline CDR1 and CDR2 sequences are MNHNY and SVGAGI (reference sequence).

A few counts support this clonotype. The chain couples TRBV4-1 to TRBJ1-1; D gene ambiguous. Germline V gene sequence: CDR1 MGHRA, CDR2 YSYEKL. This CDR3 region has 15 residues. Trimming took off 5 bases at V and 1 base at J, with 14 bases between the two ends. The CDR3, as DNA: TGCGCCAGCAGCACCCGTCCGGGGTCGAACACTGAAGCTTTCTTT. Protein: CASSTRPGSNTEAFF.

The CDR3 protein is CSASEGGPTYNEQFF. In DNA, the CDR3 is TGCAGTGCTAGTGAGGGGGGGCCTACCTACAATGAGCAGTTCTTC. The genes are TRBV20-1 and TRBJ2-1; D possibly corresponds to TRBD2 (7 bases). Germline V lookup: CDR1 DFQATT, CDR2 SNEGSKA (reference sequence). The CDR3 length is 15 residues. Between the trimmed V and J ends, which lost 3 bases and 2 bases, there was a span of 14 bases.

Only a few counts were recorded for this clonotype. The chain uses TRBV3-1 and TRBJ2-5; perhaps TRBD2 as D (5 bases). The V end lost 6 bases, the J end lost 2 bases, and 7 bases lay between the germline ends. Germline V CDR1 and CDR2: LGHDT, YNNKEL (reference sequence). CDR3 length: 12 amino acids. CDR3 sequence (DNA): TGTGCCAGCAGGGGAGAACAAGAGACCCAGTACTTC. Encoded protein: CASRGEQETQYF.

This chain connects TRBV7-6 to TRBJ2-1; perhaps TRBD2 as D (6 bases). Per germline, CDR1 SGHVS and CDR2 FNYEAQ. CDR3 length equals 15 residues. Trimming took off 4 bases at V and 0 bases at J, with 10 bases between the two ends. The CDR3 DNA reads TGTGCCAGCAGCTCGGGCGGGGTCTCCTACAATGAGCAGTTCTTC. Encoded protein: CASSSGGVSYNEQFF.

This clonotype was counted a few times. The chain is built from TRBV29-1 and TRBJ1-3; D unclear. Germline CDR1 is SQVTM and CDR2 is ANQGSEA. V lost 4 bases and J lost 4, with 11 bases in between. This CDR3 has 13 residues. CDR3 region: CSVVAQSGNTIYF. CDR3 bases: TGCAGCGTTGTAGCCCAATCCGGAAACACCATATATTTT. Based on the CDR3 plus reference TRBV29-1 and TRBJ1-3, the full variable domain is SAVISQKPSRDICQRGTSLTIQCQVDSQVTMMFWYRQQPGQSLTLIATANQGSEATYESGFVIDKFPISRPNLTFSTLTVSNMSPEDSSIYLCSVVAQSGNTIYFGEGSWLTVV.

This clonotype was picked up a small number of times. The rearrangement uses TRBV7-9 and TRBJ2-1; 7 nucleotides align to TRBD1. The CDR3 length is 15 residues. CDR1 is SEHNR and CDR2 is FQNEAQ in the germline V gene (reference sequence). V was clipped by 5 bases and J by 4 bases; unmatched bases: 8. The CDR3 reads CASSDLTGSYNEQFF. The CDR3 DNA is TGTGCCAGCAGCGACCTGACAGGGTCATACAATGAGCAGTTCTTC.

This clonotype was detected a few times. This chain links TRBV18 with TRBJ2-5; 14 nucleotides align to TRBD2. The V gene end was trimmed by 3 bases and the J gene end by 2 bases; junction bases not matched to a gene: 8. In germline, CDR1 is KGHSH, CDR2 LQKENI. This CDR3 spans 18 amino acids. The CDR3 protein is CASSPQGLAGVSQETQYF. The CDR3 DNA reads TGTGCCAGCTCACCTCAGGGACTAGCGGGAGTCAGTCAAGAGACCCAGTACTTC.

This clonotype was seen a few times. CDR3 region: CAWIGDSYNEQFF. CDR3 coding DNA: TGTGCCTGGATTGGGGACTCCTACAATGAGCAGTTCTTC. The J gene is TRBJ2-1, the V gene TRBV30; D is undetermined. CDR3 length: 13 amino acids. Trimming left V 4 bases short and J 0 bases short, with 7 bases between. Germline V gene lookup returns CDR1 GTSNPN and CDR2 SVGIG (reference sequence). Combining the CDR3 with reference TRBV30 and TRBJ2-1 gives the whole variable domain SQTIHQWPATLVQPVGSPLSLECTVEGTSNPNLYWYRQAAGRGLQLLFYSVGIGQISSEVPQNLSASRPQDRQFILSSKKLLLSDSGFYLCAWIGDSYNEQFFGPGTRLTVL.

This clonotype has only a few counts. The chain employs TRBV6-6 and TRBJ2-1; 11 bases fit TRBD2. The V gene end was trimmed by 4 bases and the J gene end by 10 bases; junction bases not matched to a gene: 9. The CDR3 has 15 residues. Germline assignment: CDR1 MNHNY and CDR2 SVGAGI (reference sequence). CDR3 DNA sequence: TGTGCCAGCAGTTCCACTAGCGGGAGATGGCAGGAGCAGTTCTTC. As protein: CASSSTSGRWQEQFF.

The table lists this clonotype with a few counts. The chain is built from TRBV6-5 and TRBJ2-7; D might be TRBD1 or TRBD2, each matching 5 bases. Per the germline V gene, CDR1 is MNHEY and CDR2 is SVGAGI. Trimming removed 6 bases at V and 4 bases at J, with 10 bases between. The CDR3 is made up of 12 amino acids. This CDR3 is CASRGTEYEQYF. The DNA of the CDR3 is TGTGCCAGCAGGGGGACGGAGTACGAGCAGTACTTC.

In this sample, this clonotype turned up many times. The CDR3 spells CASSSPGQSSYEQYF. The CDR3 DNA sequence: TGTGCCAGCAGTTCCCCGGGACAGAGCTCCTACGAGCAGTACTTC. V and J are TRBV6-2 or TRBV6-3 and TRBJ2-7, with TRBD1 identical over 7 bases. Germline-derived CDR1 and CDR2 are MNHEY and SVGEGT. CDR3 length equals 15 residues. Trimming took 4 bases from V and 0 from J; bases not matched to a gene: 6.

This clonotype was recorded a few times. One end of the junction fails to match germline, which may point to a read error. This sequence joins TRBV7-6 and TRBJ2-5; TRBD1 might be the D (5 bases). Per germline, CDR1 SGHVS and CDR2 FNYEAQ. CDR3 size: 11 residues. CDR3 nucleotides: TGTGCCAGCAGCCTCCACTCGACAGTTGCCTTC. Its protein product is CASSLHSTVAF. The whole variable domain, filled in from reference TRBV7-6 and TRBJ2-5, reads GAGVSQSPRYKVTKRGQDVALRCDPISGHVSLYWYRQALGQGPEFLTYFNYEAQQDKSGLPNDRFSAERPEGSISTLTIQRTEQRDSAMYRCASSLHSTVAFGPGTRLLVL.

The chain has TRBV7-3 and TRBJ1-1; possibly TRBD1 for D (5 bases). Germline V lookup: CDR1 SGHTA, CDR2 FQGTGA. Trimming pared 5 bases from V and 5 bases from J, leaving 15 bases between. The CDR3 runs to 14 residues. CDR3 protein: CASSPRDLGTEAFF. The CDR3 DNA is TGTGCCAGCAGCCCCCGGGACCTCGGGACTGAAGCTTTCTTT.

J is TRBJ2-1 and V is TRBV7-3; no clear D. The CDR3 extends over 13 amino acids. V lost 4 bases and J lost 9, with 13 bases in between. Germline CDR1 and CDR2: SGHTA and FQGTGA. CDR3 sequence: CASSSARSTEQFF. The CDR3 DNA reads as TGTGCCAGCAGCTCTGCAAGGTCGACTGAGCAGTTCTTC.

V and J are TRBV7-6 and TRBJ1-5; maybe TRBD1 (5 bases). Trimming cost V 1 base and J 5 bases, with 12 bases left between them. Germline lookup yields CDR1 SGHVS and CDR2 FNYEAQ. The CDR3 length is 15 residues. The CDR3, as DNA: TGTGCCAGCAGCTTAGAGCCAGGGCCGGATCAGCCCCAGCATTTT. Its translation: CASSLEPGPDQPQHF.

There are a few counts of this clonotype. The chain joins TRBV7-9 to TRBJ2-7; D gene ambiguous. Deletions cut 4 bases from V and 5 bases from J, with 9 bases between. CDR1 and CDR2 (germline): SEHNR, FQNEAQ (reference sequence). This CDR3 contains 12 residues. This CDR3 reads CASSSPPHEQYF. Here the CDR3 DNA reads TGTGCCAGCAGCTCCCCACCGCACGAGCAGTACTTC.